Below, one T cell receptor beta chain is given with its context. What it binds is not known. V was trimmed by 7 bases and J by 3 bases, leaving 6 bases between them. Per germline, CDR1 SGHVS and CDR2 FNYEAQ. The CDR3 spans 11 residues. This record comes from a study of beta chain features in type 1 diabetes. The study reverse transcribed the entire isolated RNA, so it sequenced expressed TCRB transcripts. The method was immunoSEQ multiplex PCR; TCRdb's version includes in-frame clones alone and lacks a portion of them. Seen here are about 340,000 clones, roughly 13% observed once, and the top ten hold roughly 0.015%. Isolation of CD4+ naive, central memory, regulatory and stem cell-like memory cells was achieved by sorting via CD45RO/CCR7/CD25/CD127/CD95/CD27. Study-wide results and caveats: Lower insertion and higher deletion counts appeared at VDJ junctions in type 1 diabetes patients. TCRB CDR3 length was moderately but significantly reduced in all four CD4+ subsets of Type 1 diabetes patients.

Sample: naive CD4+ T cells from blood. V is TRBV7-6 and J is TRBJ2-5; unclear D gene. The source is a young woman with type 1 diabetes. The CDR3 is CASKAEETQYF. In nucleotides, the CDR3 is TGTGCCAGCAAGGCGGAAGAGACCCAGTACTTC.